This T cell receptor (beta chain) came from a study of blood T cell repertoires in COVID-19. Study information: The study drew acute and convalescent COVID-19 samples from the United States, Italy and Spain. Sample material is recorded as cDNA or gDNA derived from T cells, B-cell-depleted T cells, or PBMCs.

The CDR3 covers 14 residues. With V trimmed by 3 bases and J by 8 bases, 9 bases remained unmatched. Per germline, CDR1 LGHDT and CDR2 YNNKEL (reference sequence). Authors' processing steps: Nucleated cell counts were estimated from reference gene primer amplification. TCRdb's copy holds only in-frame clones and misses some; the assay was immunoSEQ multiplex PCR. The V and J calls and clone size are taken from that table; D and trimming were inferred from the DNA. The sample includes fewer than 250,000 clones, around 80% seen only once; the top ten take about a fifth. Sequenced input: peripheral blood. This chain links TRBV3-1 (or the pseudogene TRBV3-2) with TRBJ1-2; 7 bases fit TRBD1. The TCR sequence derives from a human donor in a cohort sampled during active COVID-19. CDR3 amino acids: CASSQNPTGPGYTF. CDR3 in DNA: TGTGCCAGCAGCCAGAACCCGACAGGGCCCGGCTACACCTTC.